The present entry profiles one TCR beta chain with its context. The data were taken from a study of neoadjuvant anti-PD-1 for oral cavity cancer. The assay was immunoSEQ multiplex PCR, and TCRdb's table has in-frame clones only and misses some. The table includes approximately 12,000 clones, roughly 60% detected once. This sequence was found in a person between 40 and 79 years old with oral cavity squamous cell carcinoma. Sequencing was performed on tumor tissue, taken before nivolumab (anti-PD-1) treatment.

In nucleotides, the CDR3 is TGCGCCAGCAGCCAGGCGGGCCTTGTCTCCTACAATGAGCAGTTCTTC. Translation: CASSQAGLVSYNEQFF. The chain carries TRBV4-1 and TRBJ2-1, with D perhaps matching TRBD2 (5 bases). The CDR3 loop spans 16 amino acids. CDR1 and CDR2 from the germline V gene are MGHRA and YSYEKL. With 3 bases removed from V and 0 bases from J, the gap between germline ends came to 12 bases.